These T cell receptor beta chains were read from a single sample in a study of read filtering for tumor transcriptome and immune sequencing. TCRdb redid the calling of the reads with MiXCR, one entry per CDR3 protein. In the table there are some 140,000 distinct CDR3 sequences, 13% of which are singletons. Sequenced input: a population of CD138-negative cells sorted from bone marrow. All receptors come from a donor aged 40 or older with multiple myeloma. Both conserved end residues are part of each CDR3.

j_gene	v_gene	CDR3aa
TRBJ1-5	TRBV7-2	CASSLTGGEQPQHF
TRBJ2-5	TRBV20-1	CSAIREEETQYF
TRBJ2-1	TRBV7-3	CASSLGHPSYNEQFF
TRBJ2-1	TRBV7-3	CASSLGLAGAVEQFF
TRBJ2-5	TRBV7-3	CASSLGEGTAQPTIHYF
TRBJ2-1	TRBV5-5	CASSFPGRRETGYNEQFF
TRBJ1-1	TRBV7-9	CASSLQGQEAFF
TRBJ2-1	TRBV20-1	CSALSQTSGSGEQFF
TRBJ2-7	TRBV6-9	CASSYSRDIPFGTSGRSSYEQYF
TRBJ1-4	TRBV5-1	CASSLNNPDEKLFF
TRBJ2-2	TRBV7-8	CASSLVYSPTRELFF
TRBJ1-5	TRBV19	CASSSTGISNQPQHF
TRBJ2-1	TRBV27	CASSSPLAGGNNEQFF
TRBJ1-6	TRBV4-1	CASSHGQGEGSPLHF
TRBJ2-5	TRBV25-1	CASTEMFGTSGRWKTQYF
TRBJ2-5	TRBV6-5	CASSYADRVQETQYF
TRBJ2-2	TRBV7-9	CASSFEDGELFF
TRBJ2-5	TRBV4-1	CASSQNGQKETQYF
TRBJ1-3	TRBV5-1	CAGSLAQGRNTIYF
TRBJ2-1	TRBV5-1	CASSLANRQGSEQFF
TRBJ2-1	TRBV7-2	CASSPTRNEQFF
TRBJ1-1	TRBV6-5	CASSYGGPTGAFF
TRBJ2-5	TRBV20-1	CSARVLRETQYF
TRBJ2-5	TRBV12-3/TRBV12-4	CASTLERGLSETQYF
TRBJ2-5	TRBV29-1	CSVGRDQETQYF
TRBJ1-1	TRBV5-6	CASSAGQGSTEAFF
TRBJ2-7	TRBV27	CASSFLAGEVSHEQYF
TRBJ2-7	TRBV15	CATSRVLADPRVEQYF
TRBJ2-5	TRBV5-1	CASTYPVRVSGVPETQYF
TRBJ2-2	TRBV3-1	CASSQGRPGELFF
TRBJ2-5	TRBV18	CASSPLAHQETQYF
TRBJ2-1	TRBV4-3	CASSQDFGLRGQFF
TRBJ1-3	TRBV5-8	CASSTGASGNTIYF
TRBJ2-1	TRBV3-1	CASSRMNEQFF
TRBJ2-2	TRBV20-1	CSASPGPWAGELFF
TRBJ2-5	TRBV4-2	CASSRRGGVQETQYF
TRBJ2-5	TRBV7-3	CASSLDREKTQYF
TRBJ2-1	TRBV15	CATSRTSVGGVNEQFF
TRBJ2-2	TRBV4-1	CASMSSEGGFLELFF
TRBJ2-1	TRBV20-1	CSASPSGSGNYNEQFF
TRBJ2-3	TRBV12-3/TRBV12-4	CASSKLAGGKDTQYF
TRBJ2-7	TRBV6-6	CASSYSSGRNEQYF
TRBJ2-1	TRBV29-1	CSAMGYNEQFF
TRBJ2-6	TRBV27	CASSLQGEAGANVLTF
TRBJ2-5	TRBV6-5	CASNKGTGTQYF
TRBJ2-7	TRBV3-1	CASSHTPTDSYEQYF
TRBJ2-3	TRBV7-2	CASSLVGTPQRYF
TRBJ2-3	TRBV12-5	CASGLNGLAGGRDTQYF
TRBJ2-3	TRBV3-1	CASSQSATSTDTQYF
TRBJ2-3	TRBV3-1	CASSQGLASDTQYF
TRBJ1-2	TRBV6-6	CASSYSPGQGDGYTF
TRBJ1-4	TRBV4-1	CASSQRGGQVAEKLFF